The present entry profiles one T cell receptor (beta chain) with its context. The target antigen is unknown. Measured with immunoSEQ multiplex PCR; TCRdb has only the in-frame clones, and not every one. The table has 30,000 to 45,000 clones, around 88% seen once. The junction had 7 bases not matched to a gene; V was cut back by 2 bases and J by 7 bases. Germline assignment: CDR1 SGHAT and CDR2 FQNNGV. The CDR3 loop spans 16 amino acids. This entry is derived from a study of T cells in localized non-small cell lung cancer. Study-wide points: Tumor showed lower T cell clonality than uninvolved adjacent lung, where it was highest.

The origin of this receptor is a woman between 35 and 70 years old with stage I lung adenocarcinoma. Sequences were derived from peripheral blood, sampled before any cancer treatment. V is TRBV11-2 and J is TRBJ2-1, with 11 bases matching TRBD2. Here the CDR3 reads CASSLLAGGRQNEQFF. CDR3 bases: TGTGCCAGCAGCTTACTAGCGGGGGGCCGCCAGAATGAGCAGTTCTTC. The variable domain in full, completed from reference TRBV11-2 and TRBJ2-1, reads EAGVAQSPRYKIIEKRQSVAFWCNPISGHATLYWYQQILGQGPKLLIQFQNNGVVDDSQLPKDRFSAERLKGVDSTLKIQPAKLEDSAVYLCASSLLAGGRQNEQFFGPGTRLTVL.